This T cell receptor (beta chain) is from a study of cytomegalovirus exposure and HLA in healthy donors. In the PCR, 60 Vbeta and 13 Jbeta primers were used. Sequenced by immunoSEQ multiplex PCR; TCRdb stores in-frame clones only, minus some. The sample includes roughly 150,000 clones, more than 70% of them seen just once. For this clone: Its specificity is not known.

General observations from the study: Reportedly, a later analysis found an Asian-associated ancestry cluster had fewer N-insertions than the approximately 670-donor mean. Among immune exposure information, only CMV serostatus was available.

The V gene lost 0 bases and the J gene lost 2 bases, with 14 bases spanning the gap. CDR3 length equals 17 residues. Germline CDR1 is ENHRY and CDR2 is SYGVKD. V gene TRBV10-3 combines with J gene TRBJ1-5; the D is unclear. Sequenced: PBMCs. This receptor was obtained from a woman in her 40s in good health and CMV-seronegative. The CDR3 DNA is TGTGCCATCAGTGAGTCGGGAGATCCGCGTGGCAATCAGCCCCAGCATTTT. It codes for CAISESGDPRGNQPQHF.